These 3 T cell receptor beta chains were all obtained from the same sample, sequenced in a study of T cell repertoires in cytomegalovirus infection. TCRdb called the reads again in MiXCR, with one record for every CDR3 protein. The data show around 350,000 distinct CDR3 sequences, 15% to 20% seen once. Sequencing was done on a sample of PBMCs. Every receptor here comes from a human donor in good health (CMV status not recorded). Some clones in this sample may be carry-over from other donors' samples.

J is TRBJ1-5 and V is TRBV12-3 or TRBV12-4, with D possibly matching TRBD1 (6 bases). The CDR3 loop spans 11 amino acids. Deletions cut 8 bases from V and 10 bases from J, with 12 bases between. The CDR3 nucleotides are TGTGCCAGCGGTATCAGGGGTCCCCAGCATTTT. It yields the protein CASGIRGPQHF.

This clonotype was found a few times. The chain joins TRBV4-2 to TRBJ2-6; D possibly corresponds to TRBD1 (5 bases). The CDR3 is 16 residues long. Germline CDR1 reads LGHNA; CDR2 reads YNFKEQ. Trimming took off 4 bases at V and 0 bases at J, with 10 bases between the two ends. CDR3 in amino acids: CASSPGQTSGANVLTF. The DNA of the CDR3 is TGTGCCAGCAGCCCTGGACAAACCTCTGGGGCCAACGTCCTGACTTTC.

The chain's CDR3 is CSASTLRGANNEQFF. DNA for the CDR3: TGCAGTGCCAGTACCCTGCGGGGGGCTAACAATGAGCAGTTCTTC. V usage is TRBV20-1 and J usage is TRBJ2-1; 8 bases are a match to TRBD2. The germline CDR1 and CDR2 sequences are DFQATT and SNEGSKA (reference sequence). V lost 6 bases and J lost 5; bases outside the gene matches: 12. This CDR3 region has 15 residues.